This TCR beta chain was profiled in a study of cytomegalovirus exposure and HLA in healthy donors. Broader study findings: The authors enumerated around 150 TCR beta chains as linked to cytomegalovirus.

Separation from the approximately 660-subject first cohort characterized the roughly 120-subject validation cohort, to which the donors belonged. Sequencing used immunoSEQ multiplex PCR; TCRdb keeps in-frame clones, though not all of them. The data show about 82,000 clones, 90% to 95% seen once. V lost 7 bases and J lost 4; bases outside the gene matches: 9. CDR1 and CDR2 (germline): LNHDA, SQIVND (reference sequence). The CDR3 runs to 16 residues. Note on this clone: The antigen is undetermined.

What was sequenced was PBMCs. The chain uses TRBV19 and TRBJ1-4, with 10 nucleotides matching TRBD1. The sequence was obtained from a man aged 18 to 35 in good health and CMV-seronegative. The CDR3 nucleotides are TGTGCCAGTACCCCCGACAGGGGGCGCGGTAATGAAAAACTGTTTTTT. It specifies CASTPDRGRGNEKLFF.